One sample yielded the 30 T cell receptor beta chains listed below, sequenced in a study of cytomegalovirus exposure and HLA in healthy donors (dated by TCRdb to 2016 to 2017). The library was obtained by the immunoSEQ multiplex PCR assay. For the multiplex PCR, a mixture combining 60 forward primers for TCR Vbeta segments and 13 reverse primers for TCR Jbeta segments was used. This is the immuneACCESS table as TCRdb keeps it, with only in-frame sequences that have V and J called. A part of the clones is gone; compared with another copy, unresolved V genes explain less than half, and the rest is unexplained. In this sample the table shows 150,000 to 200,000 clones, approximately 85% of which occur a single time. The top ten constitute about 0.78% of the sample. The specimen was PBMCs. The origin of the receptors is a woman between 18 and 29 years old in good health and CMV-seronegative.

This clone came up a few times. V gene TRBV5-1 combines with J gene TRBJ2-6, with D tentatively TRBD2 (5 bases). V was trimmed by 5 bases and J by 0 bases, leaving 12 bases between them. The germline CDR1 and CDR2 sequences are SGHRS and YFSETQ. This CDR3 is 16 amino acids long. Here the CDR3 reads CASSWGAVSGANVLTF. CDR3 in DNA: TGCGCCAGCAGTTGGGGAGCCGTCTCTGGGGCCAACGTCCTGACTTTC.

In this sample, this clone turned up once. The chain couples TRBV28 to TRBJ1-2, with D perhaps matching TRBD1 (5 bases). The CDR3 has 12 residues. The germline V gene encodes CDR1 MDHEN and CDR2 SYDVKM. V lost 7 bases to trimming and J lost 7 bases, with 13 bases between them. The CDR3 DNA follows: TGTGCCAGCACCCAGGGAGGGGCTGGCTACACCTTC. It encodes CASTQGGAGYTF.

The chain employs TRBV13 and TRBJ2-2, with D tentatively TRBD2 (6 bases). The CDR3 is 16 residues long. Trimming left V 4 bases short and J 0 bases short, with 12 bases between. Germline V lookup: CDR1 PRHDT, CDR2 FYEKMQ (reference sequence). Here the CDR3 reads CASSSGVSANTGELFF. The CDR3 nucleotides read TGTGCCAGCAGCTCGGGAGTTTCCGCGAACACCGGGGAGCTGTTTTTT.

Of note for this clone: Other DNA sequences within the sample encode an identical CDR3. The chain is built from TRBV5-1 and TRBJ2-5; unclear D gene. The germline V and J ends were trimmed by 4 bases and 3 bases, with 4 bases remaining between them. This CDR3 comprises 11 residues. The germline V gene encodes CDR1 SGHRS and CDR2 YFSETQ. The CDR3 here is CASSREETQYF. The CDR3 nucleotides read TGCGCCAGCAGCCGAGAAGAGACCCAGTACTTC.

The V call is TRBV6-1, the J call TRBJ2-3; 10 nucleotides align to TRBD2. The CDR3 sequence is 15 residues long. CDR1 is MNHNS and CDR2 is SASEGT in the germline V gene. Trimming at V came to 5 bases and at J to 1 base, leaving 3 bases not matched to a gene. The CDR3 protein is CASSLTSGGTDTQYF. In DNA form, the CDR3 reads TGTGCCAGCAGTCTTACTAGCGGGGGCACAGATACGCAGTATTTT.

On this clone itself: At one of its ends the junction is not consistent with the germline gene, which may arise from a read error. The CDR3 nucleotides are TGCAGCGTAGAAGGGACTAGCAGAAGCACAGATACGCAGTATTTT. Protein product: CSVEGTSRSTDTQYF. V is TRBV29-1 and J is TRBJ2-3; 9 bases agree with TRBD2. Per germline, CDR1 SQVTM and CDR2 ANQGSEA. The CDR3 is 15 amino acids.

The rearrangement links TRBV28 to TRBJ2-7; 7 bases match TRBD2. Germline values: CDR1 MDHEN, CDR2 SYDVKM. The V gene end was trimmed by 6 bases and the J gene end by 6 bases; junction bases not matched to a gene: 14. The CDR3 consists of 15 residues. Written as DNA, the CDR3 is TGTGCCAGCAGCCCCATTCAGGCGGGAGCGATCGAGCAGTACTTC. Translating gives CASSPIQAGAIEQYF.

The chain uses TRBV11-3 and TRBJ1-6; 7 nucleotides match TRBD1. V lost 5 bases, J lost 6 bases, and 4 bases stayed unmatched. There are 14 residues in the CDR3. Germline-derived CDR1 and CDR2 are SGHNT and YENEEA. The CDR3 here is CASSAGQANSPLHF. The CDR3 region has the DNA TGTGCCAGCAGCGCCGGACAGGCTAATTCACCCCTCCACTTT.

The gene calls are TRBV6-5 and TRBJ2-5; tentative D call: TRBD2 (5 bases). The CDR3 contains 15 residues. Trimming cost V 7 bases and J 2 bases, with 17 bases left between them. Germline values: CDR1 MNHEY, CDR2 SVGAGI. The CDR3 reads CASTLTEGPQETQYF. The CDR3 DNA reads TGTGCCAGCACCTTAACAGAGGGTCCGCAAGAGACCCAGTACTTC.

The V call is TRBV5-4, the J call TRBJ2-5; 9 bases are shared with TRBD2. Germline CDR1 and CDR2: SGHNT and YYREEE (reference sequence). Germline trimming cut 4 bases from V and 5 bases from J; bases unmatched to any gene: 9. This CDR3 region has 15 residues. The CDR3 nucleotides read TGTGCCAGCAGCGGCCCTAGCGGGGTGGGTGAGACCCAGTACTTC. This sequence encodes CASSGPSGVGETQYF. The variable domain in full, with the rest retrieved from reference TRBV5-4 and TRBJ2-5, is ETGVTQSPTHLIKTRGQQVTLRCSSQSGHNTVSWYQQALGQGPQFIFQYYREEENGRGNFPPRFSGLQFPNYSSELNVNALELDDSALYLCASSGPSGVGETQYFGPGTRLLVL.

The chain has TRBV19 and TRBJ1-1, with a possible D match to TRBD1 (6 bases). The germline V gene has CDR1 LNHDA and CDR2 SQIVND (reference sequence). The CDR3 length is 14 residues. V gave up 5 bases and J gave up 11 bases, with 21 bases separating them. For the CDR3, the DNA is TGTGCCAGTAGTGCTACCGGGACAAGGGGGTTTGCTTTCTTT. The encoded protein is CASSATGTRGFAFF.

CDR3 sequence: CATRGGHTSDTQYF. In DNA form, the CDR3 reads TGCGCCACCAGGGGAGGGCACACATCAGATACGCAGTATTTT. This chain joins TRBV5-1 and TRBJ2-3, with D perhaps TRBD2 (7 bases). V was cut by 9 bases and J by 4 bases, with 18 bases left in between. This CDR3 comprises 14 residues. Looked up from germline, CDR1 is SGHRS and CDR2 is YFSETQ.

This clone is a singleton in its sample. This chain connects TRBV27 to TRBJ1-6; TRBD1 agrees at 8 bases. CDR1 is MNHEY and CDR2 is SMNVEV in the germline V gene (reference sequence). Trimming at V came to 6 bases and at J to 10 bases, leaving 14 bases not matched to a gene. CDR3 size: 16 residues. The chain's CDR3 is CASRSSPGQDFSPLHF. The CDR3 nucleotides read TGTGCCAGCAGAAGTTCCCCGGGACAGGACTTCTCACCCCTCCACTTT.

The gene calls are TRBV6-5 and TRBJ1-1; unclear D gene. The CDR3 runs to 15 residues. Per germline, CDR1 MNHEY and CDR2 SVGAGI. Trimming cost V 3 bases and J 5 bases, with 16 bases left between them. CDR3 region: CASSYFSGGLTEAFF. CDR3 coding DNA: TGTGCCAGCAGTTATTTTTCGGGAGGTTTGACTGAAGCTTTCTTT.

V gene TRBV30 combines with J gene TRBJ1-2, with D possibly matching TRBD1 (5 bases). The CDR3 loop spans 10 amino acids. Trimming took off 5 bases at V and 4 bases at J, with 5 bases between the two ends. Looked up from germline, CDR1 is GTSNPN and CDR2 is SVGIG (reference sequence). CDR3 loop: CAWDSYGYTF. For the CDR3, the DNA is TGTGCCTGGGACAGCTATGGCTACACCTTC.

The rearrangement joins TRBV5-1 to TRBJ1-1; D call uncertain. The CDR3 runs 12 residues. Between the trimmed V and J ends, which lost 5 bases and 2 bases, there was a span of 7 bases. Germline assignment: CDR1 SGHRS and CDR2 YFSETQ. The CDR3 nucleotides read TGCGCCAGCAGGCAGGCAAACACTGAAGCTTTCTTT. Its translation: CASRQANTEAFF.

This rearrangement joins TRBV7-9 to TRBJ2-7; 7 bases are a match to TRBD2. The germline CDR1 and CDR2 sequences are SEHNR and FQNEAQ (reference sequence). Trimming took 6 bases from V and 0 from J; bases not matched to a gene: 5. This CDR3 has 14 amino acids. The CDR3 is CASRVGGSSYEQYF. In DNA form, the CDR3 reads TGTGCCAGCAGGGTTGGCGGGAGCTCCTACGAGCAGTACTTC.

The V and J genes are TRBV5-1 and TRBJ2-7, with TRBD1 identical over 10 bases. The V gene end was trimmed by 0 bases and the J gene end by 2 bases; junction bases not matched to a gene: 2. The length of the CDR3 is 15 residues. CDR1 SGHRS and CDR2 YFSETQ come from the germline V gene. The CDR3 here is CASSLAGTGAYEQYF. Here the CDR3 DNA reads TGCGCCAGCAGCTTGGCCGGGACAGGGGCCTACGAGCAGTACTTC.

As regards this clone: Other DNA sequences within the sample encode an identical CDR3. The CDR3 spells CASSLGQGDGYTF. CDR3 sequence (DNA): TGTGCCAGCAGCTTGGGACAGGGGGACGGCTACACCTTC. The rearrangement links TRBV7-9 to TRBJ1-2; 11 positions agree with TRBD1. CDR3 length: 13 residues. The V segment lost 3 bases and the J segment 8 bases; nucleotides outside the gene matches: 2. Germline assignment: CDR1 SEHNR and CDR2 FQNEAQ (reference sequence).

The chain carries TRBV28 and TRBJ2-3, with 12 bases aligning to TRBD2. Germline CDR1 reads MDHEN; CDR2 reads SYDVKM. Losses at the gene ends were 5 bases for V and 2 bases for J; bases not matched to a gene: 5. CDR3 length: 16 amino acids. The CDR3 DNA reads TGTGCCAGCAGTCGGACTAGCGGGGAGCCCACAGATACGCAGTATTTT. Protein sequence: CASSRTSGEPTDTQYF.

V gene TRBV27 combines with J gene TRBJ2-7; a possible D gene is TRBD2 (7 bases). Germline CDR1 MNHEY, CDR2 SMNVEV (reference sequence). The CDR3 covers 14 residues. Trimming stripped 4 bases from V and 4 bases from J, with 14 bases between. The chain's CDR3 is CASSYKGGGYEQYF. As DNA, the CDR3 is TGTGCCAGCAGTTATAAGGGAGGGGGGTACGAGCAGTACTTC.

V and J are TRBV7-9 and TRBJ1-1; no reliable D call. Trimming shortened V by 2 bases and J by 2 bases, and 12 bases separated the two germline ends. CDR1 and CDR2 from the germline V gene are SEHNR and FQNEAQ (reference sequence). The CDR3 consists of 15 residues. CDR3 DNA sequence: TGTGCCAGCAGCTTAAAGTGGGAGATTAACACTGAAGCTTTCTTT. Protein product: CASSLKWEINTEAFF.

The chain couples TRBV28 to TRBJ2-5, with 9 bases lining up with TRBD2. There are 17 residues in the CDR3. V trimming: 8 bases; J trimming: 0 bases; junction bases outside the gene matches: 13. Germline V gene data show CDR1 as MDHEN and CDR2 as SYDVKM. CDR3 protein: CASGDRETSGHQETQYF. The CDR3 DNA reads as TGTGCCAGCGGCGACAGGGAAACTAGCGGGCACCAAGAGACCCAGTACTTC.

The rearrangement links TRBV6-5 to TRBJ1-2, with 8 bases fitting TRBD1. Trimming at V came to 4 bases and at J to 0 bases, leaving 7 bases not matched to a gene. The CDR3 is 16 amino acids. Germline CDR1 and CDR2: MNHEY and SVGAGI. The CDR3: CASSSHTGQANYGYTF. CDR3 nucleotides: TGTGCCAGCAGTTCTCACACGGGACAGGCTAACTATGGCTACACCTTC.

The chain recombines TRBV7-6 with TRBJ2-5; the D gene is possibly TRBD1 (6 bases). This CDR3 spans 16 amino acids. Trimming left V 0 bases short and J 2 bases short, with 13 bases between. CDR1 is SGHVS and CDR2 is FNYEAQ in the germline V gene. The CDR3 protein is CASSLAPLTGQETQYF. In nucleotides, the CDR3 is TGTGCCAGCAGCTTAGCGCCCTTGACAGGTCAAGAGACCCAGTACTTC.

CDR3: CASSLEGLAGREQFF. Written as DNA, the CDR3 is TGTGCCAGCAGCTTGGAGGGACTAGCGGGACGGGAGCAGTTCTTC. The chain uses TRBV5-4 and TRBJ2-1; 13 bases are shared with TRBD2. Germline V gives CDR1 SGHNT, CDR2 YYREEE (reference sequence). Germline trimming cut 0 bases from V and 10 bases from J; bases unmatched to any gene: 4. CDR3 size: 15 residues.

The chain employs TRBV11-2 and TRBJ2-2; D is uncertain. CDR3 length: 13 amino acids. Trimming stripped 4 bases from V and 6 bases from J, with 9 bases between. Germline V CDR1 and CDR2: SGHAT, FQNNGV. CDR3 loop: CASSSLTPGELFF. The CDR3 DNA is TGTGCCAGCAGCTCACTCACCCCCGGGGAGCTGTTTTTT.

For this clone: The sample carries other DNA sequences with the same CDR3. V is TRBV5-1 and J is TRBJ1-1, with D possibly being TRBD1 (5 bases). This CDR3 has 14 residues. Trimming stripped 0 bases from V and 1 base from J, with 7 bases between. Germline assignment: CDR1 SGHRS and CDR2 YFSETQ. CDR3 nucleotide sequence: TGCGCCAGCAGCTTGGGACAGCCGAACACTGAAGCTTTCTTT. Residues: CASSLGQPNTEAFF.

The chain carries TRBV18 and TRBJ1-1; D remains unclear. V lost 2 bases, J lost 1 base, and 8 bases lay in between. CDR3 length equals 14 residues. Germline loops: CDR1 KGHSH, CDR2 LQKENI. The CDR3, as DNA: TGTGCCAGCTCACCAGGACTGGGGAACACTGAAGCTTTCTTT. Its protein is CASSPGLGNTEAFF.

The chain employs TRBV6-1 and TRBJ1-2; D is possibly TRBD1 (6 bases). There are 13 residues in the CDR3. From germline, CDR1 is MNHNS and CDR2 SASEGT. Trimming pared 3 bases from V and 4 bases from J, leaving 9 bases between. Written as DNA, the CDR3 is TGTGCCAGCAGTGACCCCAGGGGCTATGGCTACACCTTC. Its protein product is CASSDPRGYGYTF.